This T cell receptor beta chain is from a study of blood T cell repertoires in COVID-19 (dated by TCRdb to about 2020). For the wider study: The collaborator samples originated in the United States, Italy and Spain and spanned the acute and convalescent phases of COVID-19. The prospective study material was composed of cDNA or gDNA derived from T cells, B-cell-depleted T cells, or PBMCs. The dataset comprised deeply sampled blood TCRbeta repertoires from subjects exposed to, actively infected with, or recovered from COVID-19. The repertoires were released in a freely available public database intended as a resource for research on the immune response to SARS-CoV-2. Samples came from the ongoing ImmuneRACE study (first 160 participants) plus 1,254 subjects from 6 global collaborators. A de-identified subject ID, COVID-19 status, age in years and sex were almost always included in the sample metadata. HLA class I and class II types, where available, came from metadata supplied by the sample provider rather than from assay-based typing.

Turning to this clone: Its specific antigen is unknown. No qualities accompany the bases; no much larger clone lies one base away.

TCRbeta CDR3 regions were amplified from genomic DNA by means of the immunoSEQ Assay, a bias-controlled multiplex PCR. In the source study's methods: The number of nucleated cells in each sample was estimated from the amplification of reference gene primers within the assay. Sequence reads were collapsed and filtered to measure the absolute abundance of every unique TCRbeta CDR3 rearrangement. For each sample, productive Simpson clonality was calculated by taking the square root of Simpson's diversity index across productive rearrangements. Here the immuneACCESS table is served through TCRdb, limited to in-frame sequences with V and J called. Missing clones are a known gap in these copies; in checked studies unresolved V genes cover under half, and the rest lacks a known reason. V and J calls plus clone size are reproduced from that table; the DNA served to infer D and trimming. The sample includes about 180,000 clones, with around 74% observed a single time. The ten largest clones take up 8.1% of the sample.

Broader findings and caveats from the paper: How much clinical and demographic metadata was included differed by source and by participant, and the metadata was provided uncurated.

Reading the germline V gene gives CDR1 SNHLY and CDR2 FYNNEI. The germline ends are 10 bases apart after V is trimmed by 2 bases and J by 2 bases. The CDR3 holds 15 amino acids from the cysteine to the phenylalanine. Only CDR3 DNA remains: 45 bases, in frame from the first base. In Seattle, one collaborating source enrolled patients while the infection was active and tracked those patients longitudinally over the course of disease. The collaborating institutions used their own protocols to collect whole blood in K2EDTA tubes. For TCRbeta analysis, collaborators shipped samples in one of three forms: frozen whole blood, isolated PBMCs, or DNA extracted from either of those sample types.

The V and J genes are TRBV2 and TRBJ1-3, with no confident D gene call. This TCR was recovered from a woman aged 55-69 years with COVID-19, enrolled during active disease. Source material: peripheral blood. The CDR3 region reads CASSENRSPGNTIYF. At the DNA level, the sequence is TGTGCCAGCAGTGAAAATCGGAGCCCTGGAAACACCATATATTTT.